The following is a T cell receptor (beta chain) sequence with its context. Its antigen is currently not known. No quality values exist for individual bases; no much larger clone is one base distant. TCRbeta CDR3 regions were amplified from genomic DNA by means of the immunoSEQ Assay, a bias-controlled multiplex PCR. The study's processing was this. Nucleated cell counts per sample were estimated from amplification of reference gene primers within the assay. To quantify the absolute abundance of each unique TCRbeta CDR3 rearrangement, sequence reads were collapsed and filtered. Productive Simpson clonality was computed per sample as the square root of Simpson's diversity index over productive rearrangements. This immuneACCESS table, as held by TCRdb, lists in-frame sequences with V and J called but not all clones. Of the missing ones, under half trace to an unresolved V gene in checked studies; the others have no known cause. D and trimming come from the DNA, and the V and J calls and clone size come from that table. The sample yields about 190,000 clones; around four fifths were counted once. Approximately 5.4% of the sample is held by the ten biggest clonotypes.

The CDR3 sequence holds 16 residues, the cysteine and phenylalanine included. Only the CDR3 region is kept as DNA, spanning 48 bases read in frame from base 1. CDR1 SGHAT and CDR2 FQNNGV were looked up in the germline V gene. V trim: 10 bases; J trim: 3 bases; unmatched bases: 15. This entry comes from a study of blood T cell repertoires in COVID-19 (dated by TCRdb to 2018 to 2020). Regarding the research as a whole: Collaborator samples came from the United States, Italy and Spain and covered acute and convalescent phases of COVID-19. Sample metadata almost always included a de-identified subject ID, COVID-19 status, age in years and sex. The repertoires were made available in a free public database intended to serve as a resource for research on the immune response to SARS-CoV-2. Samples came from the ongoing ImmuneRACE study (first 160 participants) plus 1,254 subjects from 6 global collaborators. Deeply sampled blood TCRbeta repertoires from subjects exposed to, actively infected with, or recovered from COVID-19 were included in the dataset. Where HLA class I and class II types were available, the types were taken from metadata supplied by the sample provider, not from assay-based typing. The material from the prospective study consisted of cDNA or gDNA derived from T cells, B-cell-depleted T cells, or PBMCs. The paper as a whole reports these results and caveats: Clinical and demographic metadata were provided uncurated, with the amount varying by source and participant.

Whole blood was collected in K2EDTA tubes by collaborating institutions according to the institutions' own protocols. For TCRbeta analysis, collaborator samples were shipped as frozen whole blood, as isolated PBMCs, or as DNA extracted from either sample type. The sample comprised peripheral blood. This sequence was found in a woman in her twenties or thirties with acute or convalescent COVID-19. The chain uses TRBV11-2 and TRBJ2-3, and 8 bases in between align with TRBD2. The DNA sequence is given as TGTGCCATCACGGGACTAGGTTTTCCCAAGACAGATACGCAGTATTTT. It is translated as CAITGLGFPKTDTQYF.